This entry is about one T cell receptor (beta chain). The entry originates in a study of blood T cell repertoires in COVID-19. At the level of the study: Material from acute and convalescent COVID-19 was sourced from the United States, Italy and Spain.

The CDR3 loop spans 16 amino acids. Deletions cut 5 bases from V and 0 bases from J, with 17 bases between. The germline gives CDR1 MNHEY, CDR2 SVGEGT. The repertoire was sequenced with immunoSEQ multiplex PCR; TCRdb's copy has only in-frame clones and lacks some. Here the sample spans some 180,000 clones, under 90% being singletons. Sequences were obtained from peripheral blood. This TCR was sampled from a man aged 35 to 55 with acute or convalescent COVID-19. The J gene is TRBJ2-7, the V gene TRBV6-2 or TRBV6-3; D is perhaps TRBD2 (5 bases). The CDR3 sequence is CASSTIATGNSYEQYF. CDR3 nucleotide sequence: TGTGCCAGCAGTACGATCGCGACGGGGAACTCCTACGAGCAGTACTTC.